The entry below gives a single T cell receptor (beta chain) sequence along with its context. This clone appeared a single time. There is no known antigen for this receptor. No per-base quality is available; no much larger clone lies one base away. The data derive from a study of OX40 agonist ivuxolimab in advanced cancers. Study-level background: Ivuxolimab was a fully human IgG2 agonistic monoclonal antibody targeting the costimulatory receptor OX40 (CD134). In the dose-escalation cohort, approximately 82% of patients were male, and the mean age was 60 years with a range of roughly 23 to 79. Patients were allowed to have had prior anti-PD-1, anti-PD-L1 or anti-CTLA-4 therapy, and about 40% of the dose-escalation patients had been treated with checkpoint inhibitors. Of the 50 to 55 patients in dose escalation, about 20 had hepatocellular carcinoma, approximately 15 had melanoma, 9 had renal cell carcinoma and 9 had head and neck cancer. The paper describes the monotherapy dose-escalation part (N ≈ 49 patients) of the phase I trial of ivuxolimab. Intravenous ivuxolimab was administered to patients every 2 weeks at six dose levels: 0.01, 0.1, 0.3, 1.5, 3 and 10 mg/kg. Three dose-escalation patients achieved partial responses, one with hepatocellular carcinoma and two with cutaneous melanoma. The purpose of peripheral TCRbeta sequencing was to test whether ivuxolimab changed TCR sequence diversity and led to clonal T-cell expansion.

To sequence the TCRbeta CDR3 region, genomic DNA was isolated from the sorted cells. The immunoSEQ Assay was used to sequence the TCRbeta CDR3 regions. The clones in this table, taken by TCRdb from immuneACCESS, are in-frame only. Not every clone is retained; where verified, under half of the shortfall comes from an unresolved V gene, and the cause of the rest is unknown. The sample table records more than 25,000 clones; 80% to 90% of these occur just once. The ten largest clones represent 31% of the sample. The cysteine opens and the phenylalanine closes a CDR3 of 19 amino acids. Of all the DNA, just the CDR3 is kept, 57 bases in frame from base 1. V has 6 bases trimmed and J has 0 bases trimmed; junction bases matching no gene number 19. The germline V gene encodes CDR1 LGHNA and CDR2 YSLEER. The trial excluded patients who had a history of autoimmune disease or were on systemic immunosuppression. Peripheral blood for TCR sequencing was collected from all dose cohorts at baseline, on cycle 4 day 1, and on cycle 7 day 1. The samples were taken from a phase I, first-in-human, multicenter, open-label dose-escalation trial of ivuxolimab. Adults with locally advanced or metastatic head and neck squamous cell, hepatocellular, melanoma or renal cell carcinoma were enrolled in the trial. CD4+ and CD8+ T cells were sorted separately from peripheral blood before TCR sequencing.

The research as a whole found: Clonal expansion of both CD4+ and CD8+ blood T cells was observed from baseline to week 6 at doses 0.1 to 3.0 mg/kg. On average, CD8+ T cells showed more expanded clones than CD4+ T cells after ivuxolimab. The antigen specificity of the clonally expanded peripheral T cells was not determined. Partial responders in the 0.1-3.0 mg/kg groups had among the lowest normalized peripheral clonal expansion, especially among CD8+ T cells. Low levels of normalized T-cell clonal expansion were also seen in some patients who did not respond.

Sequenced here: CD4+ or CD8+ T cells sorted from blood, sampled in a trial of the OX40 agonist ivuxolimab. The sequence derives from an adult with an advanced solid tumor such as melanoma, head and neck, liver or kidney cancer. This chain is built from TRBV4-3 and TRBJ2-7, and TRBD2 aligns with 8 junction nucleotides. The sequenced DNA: TGCGCCAGCAGTCCAGAGGCGCACCTGGCGGGAGGCCGCTCCTACGAGCAGTACTTC. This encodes CASSPEAHLAGGRSYEQYF.